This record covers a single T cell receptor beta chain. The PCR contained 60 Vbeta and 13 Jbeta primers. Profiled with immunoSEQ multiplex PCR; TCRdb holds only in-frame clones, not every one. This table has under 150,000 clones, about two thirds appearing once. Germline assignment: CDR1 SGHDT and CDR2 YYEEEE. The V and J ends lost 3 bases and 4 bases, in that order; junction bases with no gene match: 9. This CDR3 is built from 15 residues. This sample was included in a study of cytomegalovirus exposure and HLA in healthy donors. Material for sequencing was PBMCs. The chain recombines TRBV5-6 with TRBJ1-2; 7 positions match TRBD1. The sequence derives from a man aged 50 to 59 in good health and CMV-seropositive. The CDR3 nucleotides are TGTGCCAGCAGCTCTCTGGAGGGGACAGCCTATGGCTACACCTTC. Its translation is CASSSLEGTAYGYTF.